Below are 3 T cell receptor beta chains sequenced from a single sample in a study of T-cell memory formation after mild COVID-19. Each CDR3 protein gets one entry after TCRdb re-called the 5' RACE reads with MiXCR. The data show almost 550,000 distinct CDR3 sequences, around 21% seen once. The sample comprised PBMCs or a T cell subset sorted from them (not recorded which). The receptors shown here come from an adult woman who had mild COVID-19 (a few samples of this study predate the infection). Cell type and time point are not known.

This clonotype was detected only a few times. The V gene is TRBV10-3, the J gene TRBJ1-1, with D unresolved. V dropped 2 bases and J dropped 0 bases, with 10 bases sitting between them. The CDR3 totals 15 residues. Germline CDR1 reads ENHRY; CDR2 reads SYGVKD. The CDR3 nucleotides read TGTGCCATCAGTGAGAGTGGGGTAGTGAACACTGAAGCTTTCTTT. This codes for CAISESGVVNTEAFF.

The rearrangement joins TRBV3-1 to TRBJ2-1, with a possible D match to TRBD2 (6 bases). Germline CDR1 is LGHDT and CDR2 is YNNKEL (reference sequence). The CDR3 extends over 16 amino acids. Trimming removed 3 bases from V and 7 bases from J, with 19 bases in between. CDR3 nucleotide sequence: TGTGCCAGCAGCCAGACCCCTAGCGTACTTGGGAATGAGCAGTTCTTC. It translates to CASSQTPSVLGNEQFF.

The chain recombines TRBV7-6 with TRBJ1-5; 8 bases match TRBD1. This CDR3 is built from 17 residues. Germline trimming cut 1 base from V and 1 base from J; bases unmatched to any gene: 6. Per the germline V gene, CDR1 is SGHVS and CDR2 is FNYEAQ. In DNA form, the CDR3 reads TGTGCCAGCAGCTTAGGGACGGGGACAGGAAGCAATCAGCCCCAGCATTTT. This sequence encodes CASSLGTGTGSNQPQHF.